This T cell receptor beta chain was recorded in a study of shared clonotypes between healthy human individuals (TCRdb year 2020). With respect to the entire study: A couple of women and a few men aged 18 to 49 years were included in the cohort. For each donor, CD4 naive and CD4 memory were each given three plates, CD8 naive was given two plates, and CD8 memory was given one plate. To estimate repertoire size and how much clonotype sharing occurs between individuals, the study deeply sequenced the blood TCR repertoires of five or six healthy adults. Different laboratories and diverse techniques were used to prepare libraries and sequence TCR repertoires, to increase sequencing depth and limit assay-specific biases. Per donor, leukapheresis produced somewhere between about 0.8 and 9 billion PBMCs. General study outcomes and caveats: Larger estimated clonotype richness was generally found for naive subsets than for memory subsets. Rarefaction of sorted-subset datasets indicated incomplete sequencing despite the large sequencing depth. Pairwise subsampling indicated that sequencing depth was expected to affect the degree of clonotype sharing among donors. The genetic and exposure-history diversity represented was limited by the small number of donors. Across a few donors, around 5% of naive CD4, 3% to 3.5% of naive CD8, approximately 2.5% of memory CD4, and 0.4% of memory CD8 clonotypes were shared. Only blood was sampled, and tissue TCR repertoires likely differ from those in blood. Higher generation probabilities were observed for clonotypes shared by all four sorted-subset donors than for non-shared clonotypes.

The CDR3 holds 12 amino acids from the cysteine to the phenylalanine. Only CDR3 DNA remains: 36 bases, in frame from the first base. CDR1 SGHVS and CDR2 FQNEAQ were looked up in the germline V gene. V is pared back by 2 bases and J by 8 bases, with 7 bases lying between the germline termini. Using the deep immunoSEQ assay, TCR CDR3 regions were amplified from genomic DNA by multiplex PCR. For each cell subset, the extracted genomic DNA was distributed evenly across all wells of several immunoSEQ 96-well plates, and each plate served as one replicate. For sorted subsets, approximately 0.2 ug of genomic DNA, equivalent to around 29,000 T cell genomes, went into each replicate PCR. The purified libraries were quantified using a Qubit 3.0 fluorometer, sized with a Bioanalyzer 2100, and then quantified again using the KAPA Library Quantification kit. Each immunoSEQ 96-well plate was sequenced on its own single-read 150-cycle Illumina NextSeq 550 flow cell. As for the authors' bioinformatics: Because the immunoSEQ output held only junctional sequences and lacked quality scores, the filtering could not match the filtering applied to full-length reads. To assign V/J genes and CDR3, sequences were annotated against IMGT germline references using PyIR, a Python wrapper for IgBLAST v1.9. Reads were removed for weak V/J assignments (E-value above 1e-6), missing CDR3, stop codons, out-of-frame junctions, or ambiguous translated residues. V3J clonotypes were defined by identical inferred V gene, J gene, and CDR3 amino acid sequence. The percentage overlap between two repertoires was calculated by dividing the number of shared unique clonotypes by the size of the smaller repertoire. RTK rarefaction, the Chao1 estimator, and Recon v2.1 estimates of unobserved clonotypes were used to assess repertoire richness. OLGA was used to compute generation probabilities for all TCRbeta clonotypes that the gDNA method yielded from a handful of donors. What TCRdb holds here is the immuneACCESS table cut down to in-frame rearrangements. Part of the clones is not present; checked against another copy, under half of the missing clones reflect an unresolved V gene, and the others are unexplained. D and trimming come from the DNA, and the V and J calls and clone size come from that table. Counted in this sample were about 690,000 clones; 80% to 95% of them appeared once. More than 30% of the sample is in the top ten clones.

The donors were healthy, HIV-negative adults with no recently reported acute infections or vaccinations. Every donor was a Caucasian adult residing in Nashville, Tennessee, USA. The CD8 memory samples were a combination of magnetically selected CD45RO+ cells and CCR7-negative CD45RA+ effector memory (TemRA) cells. Blood was collected by leukapheresis, and PBMCs were isolated by Ficoll-Histopaque density gradient centrifugation and then cryopreserved in liquid nitrogen vapor phase. Analytical flow cytometry was used to check the purity and quantity of every magnetically sorted T cell population. Genomic DNA was isolated from every sorted fraction and measured by UV absorbance on a Nanodrop 2000c. With regard to this clone: Its specific antigen is unknown. Base-call qualities are not available, and no considerably larger clone is one nucleotide away.

The chain is made from TRBV7-8 and TRBJ2-1, with no reliable assignment of the D segment. The origin of this receptor is a man aged 18 to 29 in good health. Some clones in this sample may be carry-over from other donors' samples. Sequencing was carried out using memory CD8+ T cells from PBMCs. What the cell subset or site label conveys for this sample: CD45RO+ cells pooled with CCR7-negative TemRA cells. The CDR3 protein is CASSLTPYEQFF. The DNA reads as follows: TGTGCCAGCAGCTTAACTCCCTATGAGCAGTTCTTC.